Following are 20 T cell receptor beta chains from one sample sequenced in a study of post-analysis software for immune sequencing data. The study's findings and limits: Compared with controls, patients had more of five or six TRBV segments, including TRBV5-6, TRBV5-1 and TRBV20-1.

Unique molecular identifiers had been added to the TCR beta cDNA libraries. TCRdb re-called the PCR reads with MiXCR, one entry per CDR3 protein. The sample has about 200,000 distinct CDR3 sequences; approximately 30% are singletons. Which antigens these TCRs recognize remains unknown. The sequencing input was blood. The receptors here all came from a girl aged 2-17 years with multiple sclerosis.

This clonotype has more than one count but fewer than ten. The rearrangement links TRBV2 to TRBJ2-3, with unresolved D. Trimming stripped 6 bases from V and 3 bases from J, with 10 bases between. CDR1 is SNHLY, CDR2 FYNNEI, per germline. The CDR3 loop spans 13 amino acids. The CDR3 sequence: CASRPARTDTQYF. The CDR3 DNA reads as TGTGCCAGCAGACCCGCGAGGACAGATACGCAGTATTTT.

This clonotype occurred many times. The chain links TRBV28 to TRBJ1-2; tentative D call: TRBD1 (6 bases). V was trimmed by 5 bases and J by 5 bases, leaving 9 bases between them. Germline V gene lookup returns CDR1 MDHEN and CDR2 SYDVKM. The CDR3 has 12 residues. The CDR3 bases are TGTGCCAGCAGTAAGGGGGGATATGGCTACACCTTC. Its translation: CASSKGGYGYTF.

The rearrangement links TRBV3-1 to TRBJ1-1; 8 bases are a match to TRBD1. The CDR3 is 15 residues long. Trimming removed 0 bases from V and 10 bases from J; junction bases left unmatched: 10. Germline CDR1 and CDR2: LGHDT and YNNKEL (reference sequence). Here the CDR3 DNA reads TGTGCCAGCAGCCAAGAAGACAGGGGACGAAGTGGAGCTTTCTTT. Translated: CASSQEDRGRSGAFF.

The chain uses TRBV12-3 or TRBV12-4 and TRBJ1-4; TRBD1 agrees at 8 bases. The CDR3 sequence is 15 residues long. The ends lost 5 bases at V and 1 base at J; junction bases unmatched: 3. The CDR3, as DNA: TGTGCCAGCAGTATCACAGGGGGAACTAATGAAAAACTGTTTTTT. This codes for CASSITGGTNEKLFF.

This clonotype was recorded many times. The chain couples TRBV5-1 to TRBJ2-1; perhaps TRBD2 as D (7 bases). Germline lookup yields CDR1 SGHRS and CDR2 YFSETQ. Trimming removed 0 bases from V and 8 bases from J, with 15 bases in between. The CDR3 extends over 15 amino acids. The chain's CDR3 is CASSLEGRGGDEQFF. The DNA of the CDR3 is TGCGCCAGCAGCTTGGAGGGCCGCGGGGGCGATGAGCAGTTCTTC. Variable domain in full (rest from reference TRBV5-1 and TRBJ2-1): KAGVTQTPRYLIKTRGQQVTLSCSPISGHRSVSWYQQTPGQGLQFLFEYFSETQRNKGNFPGRFSGRQFSNSRSEMNVSTLELGDSALYLCASSLEGRGGDEQFFGPGTRLTVL.

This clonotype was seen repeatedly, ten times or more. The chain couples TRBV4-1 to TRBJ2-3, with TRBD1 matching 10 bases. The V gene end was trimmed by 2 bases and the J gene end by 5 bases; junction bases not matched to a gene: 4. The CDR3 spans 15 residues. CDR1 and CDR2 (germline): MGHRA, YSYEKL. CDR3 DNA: TGCGCCAGCAGCCAAAGGGACAGGGGAGGAGATACGCAGTATTTT. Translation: CASSQRDRGGDTQYF.

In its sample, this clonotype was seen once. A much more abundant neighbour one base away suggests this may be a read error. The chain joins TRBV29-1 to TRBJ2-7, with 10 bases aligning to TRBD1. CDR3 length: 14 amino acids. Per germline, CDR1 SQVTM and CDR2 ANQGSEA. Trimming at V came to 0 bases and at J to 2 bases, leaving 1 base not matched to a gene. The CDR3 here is CSVEEDRGAYEQYF. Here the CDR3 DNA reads TGCAGCGTTGAAGAGGACAGGGGGGCCTACGAGCAGTACTTC.

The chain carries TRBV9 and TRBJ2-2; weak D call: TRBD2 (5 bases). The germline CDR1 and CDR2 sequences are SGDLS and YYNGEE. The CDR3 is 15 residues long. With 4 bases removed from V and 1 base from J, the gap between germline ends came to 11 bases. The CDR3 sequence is CASSPRTGNTGELFF. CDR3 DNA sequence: TGTGCCAGCAGCCCCCGGACTGGGAACACCGGGGAGCTGTTTTTT.

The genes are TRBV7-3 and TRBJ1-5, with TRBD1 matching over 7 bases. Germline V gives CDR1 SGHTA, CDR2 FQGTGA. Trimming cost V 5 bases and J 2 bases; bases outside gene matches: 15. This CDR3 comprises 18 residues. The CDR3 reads CASSAKSGQVVGNQPQHF. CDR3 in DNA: TGTGCCAGCAGCGCCAAATCTGGACAGGTAGTTGGCAATCAGCCCCAGCATTTT. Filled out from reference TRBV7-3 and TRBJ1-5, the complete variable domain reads GAGVSQTPSNKVTEKGKYVELRCDPISGHTALYWYRQSLGQGPEFLIYFQGTGAADDSGLPNDRFFAVRPEGSVSTLKIQRTERGDSAVYLCASSAKSGQVVGNQPQHFGDGTRLSIL.

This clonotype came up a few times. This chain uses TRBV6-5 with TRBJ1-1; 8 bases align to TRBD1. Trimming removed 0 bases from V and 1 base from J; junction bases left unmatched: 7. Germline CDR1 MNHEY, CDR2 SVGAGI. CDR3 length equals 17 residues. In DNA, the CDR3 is TGTGCCAGCAGTTACTCTGACAGGGGTTTGGCGAACACTGAAGCTTTCTTT. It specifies CASSYSDRGLANTEAFF.

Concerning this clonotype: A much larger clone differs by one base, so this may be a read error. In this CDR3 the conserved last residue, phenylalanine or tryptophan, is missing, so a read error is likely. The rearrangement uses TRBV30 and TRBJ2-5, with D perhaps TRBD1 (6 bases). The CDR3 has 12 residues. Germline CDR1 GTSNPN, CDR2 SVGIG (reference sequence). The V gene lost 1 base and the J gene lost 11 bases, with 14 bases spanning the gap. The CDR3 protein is CAWSGGTPHQYV. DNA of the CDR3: TGTGCCTGGAGTGGGGGGACACCTCATCAGTACGTC.

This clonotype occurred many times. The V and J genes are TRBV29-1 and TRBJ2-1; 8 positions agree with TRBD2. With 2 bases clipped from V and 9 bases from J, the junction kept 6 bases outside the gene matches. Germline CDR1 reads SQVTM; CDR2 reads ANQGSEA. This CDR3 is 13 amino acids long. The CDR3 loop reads CSVEWLAGGEQFF. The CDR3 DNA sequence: TGCAGCGTTGAATGGCTAGCGGGTGGTGAGCAGTTCTTC.

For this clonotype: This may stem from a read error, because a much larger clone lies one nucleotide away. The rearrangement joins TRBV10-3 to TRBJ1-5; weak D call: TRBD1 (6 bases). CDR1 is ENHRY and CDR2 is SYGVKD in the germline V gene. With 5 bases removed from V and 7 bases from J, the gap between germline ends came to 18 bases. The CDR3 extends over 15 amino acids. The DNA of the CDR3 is TGTGCCATCAGTACATACGGGGGCCAAATGCAGCCCCAGCATTTT. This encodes CAISTYGGQMQPQHF.

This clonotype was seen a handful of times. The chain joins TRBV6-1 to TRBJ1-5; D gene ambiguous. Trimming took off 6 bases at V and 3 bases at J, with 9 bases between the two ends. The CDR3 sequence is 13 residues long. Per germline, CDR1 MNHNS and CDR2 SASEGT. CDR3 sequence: CASRKANNQPQHF. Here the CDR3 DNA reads TGTGCCAGCAGAAAGGCTAACAATCAGCCCCAGCATTTT.

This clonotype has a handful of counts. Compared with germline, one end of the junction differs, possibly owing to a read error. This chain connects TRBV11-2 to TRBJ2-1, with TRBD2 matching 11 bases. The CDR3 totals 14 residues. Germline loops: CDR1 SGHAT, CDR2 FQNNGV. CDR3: CASNLAGGGNEQFF. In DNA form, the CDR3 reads TGTGCCAGCAACTTAGCGGGAGGGGGGAATGAGCAGTTCTTC.

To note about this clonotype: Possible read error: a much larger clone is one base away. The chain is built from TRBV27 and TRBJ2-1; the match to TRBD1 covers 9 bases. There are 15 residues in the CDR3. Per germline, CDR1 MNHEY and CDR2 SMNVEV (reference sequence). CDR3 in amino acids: CASIGTGSSHNEQFF. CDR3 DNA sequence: TGTGCCAGCATAGGGACAGGGAGCTCCCACAATGAGCAGTTCTTC.

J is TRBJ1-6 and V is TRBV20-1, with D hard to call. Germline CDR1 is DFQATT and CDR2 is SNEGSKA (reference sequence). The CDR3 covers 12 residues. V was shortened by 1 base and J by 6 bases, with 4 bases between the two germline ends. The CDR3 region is CSARGSNSPLHF. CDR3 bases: TGCAGTGCTAGAGGGAGTAATTCACCCCTCCACTTT.

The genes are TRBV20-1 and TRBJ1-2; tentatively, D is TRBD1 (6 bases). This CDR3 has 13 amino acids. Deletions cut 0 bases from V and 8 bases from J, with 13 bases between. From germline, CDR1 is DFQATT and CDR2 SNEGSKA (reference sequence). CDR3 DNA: TGCAGTGCTAGAGAGGCGGGGGGCGGCGGCTACACCTTC. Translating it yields CSAREAGGGGYTF.

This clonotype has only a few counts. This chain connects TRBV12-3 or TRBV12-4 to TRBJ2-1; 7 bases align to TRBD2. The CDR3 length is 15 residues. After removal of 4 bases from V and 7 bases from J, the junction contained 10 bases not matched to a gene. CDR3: CASSSLGGGGNEQFF. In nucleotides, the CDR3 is TGTGCCAGCAGTTCCCTTGGCGGGGGAGGAAATGAGCAGTTCTTC.

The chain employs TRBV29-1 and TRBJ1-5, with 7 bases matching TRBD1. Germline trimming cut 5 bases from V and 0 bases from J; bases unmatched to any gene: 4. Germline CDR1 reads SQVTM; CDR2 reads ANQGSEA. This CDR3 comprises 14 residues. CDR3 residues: CSVRQGSSNQPQHF. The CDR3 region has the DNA TGCAGCGTTCGACAGGGTTCTAGCAATCAGCCCCAGCATTTT. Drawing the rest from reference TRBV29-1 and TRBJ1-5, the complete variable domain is SAVISQKPSRDICQRGTSLTIQCQVDSQVTMMFWYRQQPGQSLTLIATANQGSEATYESGFVIDKFPISRPNLTFSTLTVSNMSPEDSSIYLCSVRQGSSNQPQHFGDGTRLSIL.